This T cell receptor beta chain was identified during a study of blood T cell repertoires in COVID-19. Germline V gene sequence: CDR1 GTSNPN, CDR2 SVGIG (reference sequence). The CDR3 runs to 14 residues. Trimming cost V 0 bases and J 4 bases, with 12 bases left between them. Repertoires were generated with immunoSEQ multiplex PCR, while TCRdb's copy carries only in-frame clones and drops some. The table lists roughly 200,000 clones, roughly four fifths of them singletons. Participants came from fewer than 25 US areas, aged roughly 18 to 89 years. Cohorts were based on clinical histories the participants reported.

This TCR was recovered from a middle-aged man who had recovered from COVID-19. Material for sequencing was PBMCs or T cells enriched from blood (not recorded which). The rearrangement joins TRBV30 to TRBJ1-1; D unresolved. The DNA of the CDR3 is TGTGCCTGGAGTGTATCCTATAGTGGCACTGAAGCTTTCTTT. Translated, it gives CAWSVSYSGTEAFF.